These T cell receptor beta chains were read from a single sample in a study of glioma-infiltrating T cells after dendritic cell vaccination. The repertoire was sequenced with immunoSEQ multiplex PCR; TCRdb's copy has only in-frame clones and lacks some. There are fewer than 75,000 clones in the sample; approximately 81% occur only once, and roughly 7.9% lies in the top ten. Sample: blood, taken before dendritic cell vaccination. These receptors all come from a human donor with glioblastoma. CDR3s include the opening cysteine and the closing phenylalanine or tryptophan. Each record gives: V gene, CDR3 length, clone size, J gene, D gene, CDR3 DNA, CDR3 protein. A D gene is named only where the DNA matches it firmly. Size tells how often a clone was seen (once, few, many) or the class of an expanded clone, and some rows leave it out.

V gene: TRBV5-6; CDR3 length: 18; clone size: .; J gene: TRBJ2-3; D gene: TRBD2; CDR3 DNA: TGTGCCAGCAGCCACTCTAGCGGGGGGCCCGGTTCTCCTCATACGCAGTATTTT; CDR3 protein: CASSHSSGGPGSPHTQYF
V gene: TRBV11-3; CDR3 length: 16; clone size: .; J gene: TRBJ2-2; D gene: TRBD2; CDR3 DNA: TGTGCCAGCAGCTCAAAGCGGGGGAGAAACACCGGGGAGCTGTTTTTT; CDR3 protein: CASSSKRGRNTGELFF
V gene: TRBV5-4; CDR3 length: 14; clone size: .; J gene: TRBJ1-1; D gene: TRBD1; CDR3 DNA: TGTGCCAGCAAGCCGGGACAGGGAGGGACTGAAGCTTTCTTT; CDR3 protein: CASKPGQGGTEAFF
V gene: TRBV6-6; CDR3 length: 15; clone size: .; J gene: TRBJ2-7; D gene: TRBD2; CDR3 DNA: TGTGCCACCCTGGCCCGGGGGGAGAGCTCCTACGAGCAGTACTTC; CDR3 protein: CATLARGESSYEQYF
V gene: TRBV9; CDR3 length: 17; clone size: .; J gene: TRBJ2-1; D gene: TRBD1; CDR3 DNA: TGTGCCAGCAGCTCTAGGGGCCATGGGACAGGGGGGGGTGAGCAGTTCTTC; CDR3 protein: CASSSRGHGTGGGEQFF
V gene: TRBV9; CDR3 length: 15; clone size: .; J gene: TRBJ1-6; D gene: .; CDR3 DNA: TGTGCCAGCAGCGTAGACTCAGGGAAGGGTTCACCCCTCCACTTT; CDR3 protein: CASSVDSGKGSPLHF
V gene: TRBV6-1; CDR3 length: 14; clone size: .; J gene: TRBJ1-3; D gene: .; CDR3 DNA: TGTGCCAGCATTTTAGGGGGCTCTGGAAACACCATATATTTT; CDR3 protein: CASILGGSGNTIYF
V gene: TRBV30; CDR3 length: 13; clone size: .; J gene: TRBJ1-3; D gene: .; CDR3 DNA: TGTGCCTGGAGTCGGAGCTCTGGAAACACCATATATTTT; CDR3 protein: CAWSRSSGNTIYF
V gene: TRBV7-2; CDR3 length: 16; clone size: .; J gene: TRBJ2-2; D gene: .; CDR3 DNA: TGTGCCAGCAGCTTAGTCGGGTCAGGGGCGACCGGGGAGCTGTTTTTT; CDR3 protein: CASSLVGSGATGELFF
V gene: TRBV5-6; CDR3 length: 15; clone size: .; J gene: TRBJ2-7; D gene: TRBD1; CDR3 DNA: TGTGCCAGCAGCTTGTTGACAGGGGATCTGTACGAGCAGTACTTC; CDR3 protein: CASSLLTGDLYEQYF
V gene: TRBV4-2; CDR3 length: 15; clone size: .; J gene: TRBJ2-5; D gene: TRBD2; CDR3 DNA: TGTGCCAGCAGCCCCCTAACGGGGGGCCAAGAGACCCAGTACTTC; CDR3 protein: CASSPLTGGQETQYF
V gene: TRBV6-6; CDR3 length: 14; clone size: .; J gene: TRBJ1-2; D gene: .; CDR3 DNA: TGTGCCAGCCTGTCGGGGGACCGCGGGCGGGGCTACACCTTC; CDR3 protein: CASLSGDRGRGYTF
V gene: TRBV14; CDR3 length: 15; clone size: .; J gene: TRBJ1-1; D gene: .; CDR3 DNA: TGTGCCAGCAGCCAAGGATACAGGTCAAACACTGAAGCTTTCTTT; CDR3 protein: CASSQGYRSNTEAFF
V gene: TRBV11-1; CDR3 length: 15; clone size: .; J gene: TRBJ2-7; D gene: TRBD2; CDR3 DNA: TGTGCCAGCACTCGCAGCGGGGGCACCTCCTACGAGCAGTACTTC; CDR3 protein: CASTRSGGTSYEQYF
V gene: TRBV10-3; CDR3 length: 12; clone size: .; J gene: TRBJ2-2; D gene: .; CDR3 DNA: TGTGCCATCAGTGGGGGGGACGGGGAGCTGTTTTTT; CDR3 protein: CAISGGDGELFF
V gene: TRBV15; CDR3 length: 17; clone size: .; J gene: TRBJ2-1; D gene: TRBD2; CDR3 DNA: TGTGCCACCAGGGGACTAGCGGGGACCGATAACTACAATGAGCAGTTCTTC; CDR3 protein: CATRGLAGTDNYNEQFF
V gene: TRBV7-9; CDR3 length: 14; clone size: .; J gene: TRBJ1-5; D gene: TRBD1; CDR3 DNA: TGTGCCAGCAGCCCGGGACAGGGCGATCAGCCCCAGCATTTT; CDR3 protein: CASSPGQGDQPQHF
V gene: TRBV5-1; CDR3 length: 15; clone size: .; J gene: TRBJ2-1; D gene: .; CDR3 DNA: TGCGCCAGCAGCTTCGGGGGACAGATTTACAATGAGCAGTTCTTC; CDR3 protein: CASSFGGQIYNEQFF
V gene: TRBV7-6; CDR3 length: 14; clone size: .; J gene: TRBJ1-6; D gene: TRBD1; CDR3 DNA: TGTGCCAGCAGCTTGGGGACAGATAATTCACCCCTCCACTTT; CDR3 protein: CASSLGTDNSPLHF
V gene: TRBV6-6; CDR3 length: 13; clone size: .; J gene: TRBJ1-2; D gene: TRBD1; CDR3 DNA: TGTGCCAGCAGAACCGGGACAGGGGCTGGCTACACCTTC; CDR3 protein: CASRTGTGAGYTF
V gene: TRBV5-6; CDR3 length: 13; clone size: once; J gene: TRBJ1-1; D gene: .; CDR3 DNA: TGTGCCAGCAGCTTAAGGGGAAGCACTGAAGCTTTCTTT; CDR3 protein: CASSLRGSTEAFF
V gene: TRBV4-1; CDR3 length: 14; clone size: .; J gene: TRBJ1-3; D gene: .; CDR3 DNA: TGCGCCAGCAGCCTTCCGGGTGGTGTAGACACCATATATTTT; CDR3 protein: CASSLPGGVDTIYF
V gene: TRBV19; CDR3 length: 17; clone size: .; J gene: TRBJ1-6; D gene: TRBD1; CDR3 DNA: TGTGCCAGTAGTACGGAACCCGGACAGGGATATAATTCACCCCTCCACTTT; CDR3 protein: CASSTEPGQGYNSPLHF
V gene: TRBV12-5; CDR3 length: 15; clone size: .; J gene: TRBJ1-2; D gene: TRBD1; CDR3 DNA: TGTGCTAGTGGTCCTGACAGGGCTTTCCTCTATGGCTACACCTTC; CDR3 protein: CASGPDRAFLYGYTF
V gene: TRBV7-2; CDR3 length: 13; clone size: .; J gene: TRBJ1-5; D gene: .; CDR3 DNA: TGTGCCAGCAGCTTAAACCGGTATCAGCCCCAGCATTTT; CDR3 protein: CASSLNRYQPQHF
V gene: TRBV19; CDR3 length: 14; clone size: .; J gene: TRBJ1-1; D gene: TRBD1; CDR3 DNA: TGTGCCAGTAGTCACGGGACAGGGGGAACTGAAGCTTTCTTT; CDR3 protein: CASSHGTGGTEAFF
V gene: TRBV9; CDR3 length: 15; clone size: .; J gene: TRBJ2-2; D gene: .; CDR3 DNA: TGTGCCAGCAGCCCCTTTGAGTTTGGTGGCGGGGAGCTGTTTTTT; CDR3 protein: CASSPFEFGGGELFF
V gene: TRBV9; CDR3 length: 16; clone size: .; J gene: TRBJ2-2; D gene: TRBD1; CDR3 DNA: TGTGCCAGCAGCGTAGGGACAGGGGAGAACACCGGGGAGCTGTTTTTT; CDR3 protein: CASSVGTGENTGELFF
V gene: TRBV6-5; CDR3 length: 12; clone size: .; J gene: TRBJ2-7; D gene: TRBD1; CDR3 DNA: TGTGCCAGCAGTGACAGGGGTTACGAGCAGTACTTC; CDR3 protein: CASSDRGYEQYF
V gene: TRBV7-2; CDR3 length: 16; clone size: .; J gene: TRBJ2-3; D gene: TRBD2; CDR3 DNA: TGTGCCAGCAAACCCAGGACTAGCGGGCGAGGAGATACGCAGTATTTT; CDR3 protein: CASKPRTSGRGDTQYF
V gene: TRBV7-2; CDR3 length: 16; clone size: once; J gene: TRBJ2-7; D gene: TRBD1; CDR3 DNA: TGTGCCAGCAGTGGACAGGGGGGGTATACCTCCTACGAGCAGTACTTC; CDR3 protein: CASSGQGGYTSYEQYF
V gene: TRBV18; CDR3 length: 14; clone size: .; J gene: TRBJ2-4; D gene: TRBD1; CDR3 DNA: TGTGCCAGCTCATCGACAGGGGGCAAAAACATTCAGTACTTC; CDR3 protein: CASSSTGGKNIQYF
V gene: TRBV9; CDR3 length: 13; clone size: few; J gene: TRBJ2-5; D gene: .; CDR3 DNA: TGTGCCAGCAGCGTAGAAACAGGGGAGACCCAGTACTTC; CDR3 protein: CASSVETGETQYF
V gene: TRBV6-6; CDR3 length: 14; clone size: .; J gene: TRBJ1-4; D gene: TRBD1; CDR3 DNA: TGTGCCAGCAGTCGACAGGGTTCACGTGAAAAACTGTTTTTT; CDR3 protein: CASSRQGSREKLFF
V gene: TRBV29-1; CDR3 length: 14; clone size: .; J gene: TRBJ1-1; D gene: .; CDR3 DNA: TGCAGCGTAGAGGGGGGGCGAAGTCCAGAATTCGCTTTCTTT; CDR3 protein: CSVEGGRSPEFAFF
V gene: TRBV6-5; CDR3 length: 13; clone size: few; J gene: TRBJ1-3; D gene: .; CDR3 DNA: TGTGCCAGCACAGGGGACGCTGGAAACACCATATATTTT; CDR3 protein: CASTGDAGNTIYF
V gene: TRBV6-5; CDR3 length: 15; clone size: .; J gene: TRBJ1-3; D gene: TRBD1; CDR3 DNA: TGTGCCGTCCACTACAGGGGCCCCTCTGGAAACACCATATATTTT; CDR3 protein: CAVHYRGPSGNTIYF
V gene: TRBV2; CDR3 length: 15; clone size: .; J gene: TRBJ2-3; D gene: TRBD2; CDR3 DNA: TGTGCCAGCAGTGAGGCTAGCGGTTTCACAGATACGCAGTATTTT; CDR3 protein: CASSEASGFTDTQYF
V gene: TRBV4-3; CDR3 length: 13; clone size: .; J gene: TRBJ2-7; D gene: .; CDR3 DNA: TGCGCCAGCAGCCCGGTCGGGGGCTACGAGCAGTACTTC; CDR3 protein: CASSPVGGYEQYF
V gene: TRBV18; CDR3 length: 14; clone size: .; J gene: TRBJ1-2; D gene: .; CDR3 DNA: TGTGCCAGCTCACCAGGGGGCGATGAAGATGGCTACACCTTC; CDR3 protein: CASSPGGDEDGYTF
V gene: TRBV2; CDR3 length: 14; clone size: medium-sized; J gene: TRBJ2-3; D gene: .; CDR3 DNA: TGTGCCAGCAGTGAGGGGGACTTCACAGATACGCAGTATTTT; CDR3 protein: CASSEGDFTDTQYF
V gene: TRBV29-1; CDR3 length: 12; clone size: .; J gene: TRBJ2-5; D gene: .; CDR3 DNA: TGCAGCGTTGAAAAGGGACTGGGGGAGCAGTACTTC; CDR3 protein: CSVEKGLGEQYF
V gene: TRBV19; CDR3 length: 14; clone size: .; J gene: TRBJ1-1; D gene: .; CDR3 DNA: TGTGCCAGCAATAACAGGGCTCGGTGGGTAGAAGCTTTCTTT; CDR3 protein: CASNNRARWVEAFF
V gene: TRBV23-1; CDR3 length: 16; clone size: .; J gene: TRBJ1-5; D gene: .; CDR3 DNA: TGCGCCAGCAGTCACCCCATGGGAGAGTACAATCAGCCCCAGCATTTT; CDR3 protein: CASSHPMGEYNQPQHF
V gene: TRBV6-5; CDR3 length: 14; clone size: .; J gene: TRBJ2-7; D gene: .; CDR3 DNA: TGTGCCAGCAGTTACTCGACAGATTCCTACGAGCAGTACTTC; CDR3 protein: CASSYSTDSYEQYF
V gene: TRBV5-1; CDR3 length: 15; clone size: .; J gene: TRBJ1-2; D gene: .; CDR3 DNA: TGCGCCAGCAAACCACCGGGGGGCGAAAACTATGGCTACACCTTC; CDR3 protein: CASKPPGGENYGYTF